By share, the clone carrying this T cell receptor beta chain ranks as medium-sized (0.01 to 0.1%). The sorted libraries started from under 1.2 million CD4+ or CD8+ T cells. This sample is part of a study of neurological immune-mediated disorders. The cDNA was synthesized by means of template-switch 5'RACE, which was carried out with 10-nucleotide random UMIs. The yield of each sequencing run was over 170 million TCR-beta sequences from 15-18 subjects. TCRdb reprocessed the 5' RACE reads via MiXCR and lists one record per CDR3 protein. The sample yields 39,000 or so distinct CDR3 sequences, 4.8% seen once. V was pared by 5 bases and J by 1 base, with 11 bases between. Looked up from germline, CDR1 is DFQATT and CDR2 is SNEGSKA (reference sequence). The CDR3 is 13 residues long.

The rearrangement links TRBV20-1 to TRBJ1-1; D is undetermined. Sequenced material: CD4+ T cells from blood. The origin of this receptor is a man in his late teens or twenties in good health. The CDR3 spells CSADQGPNTEAFF. The CDR3 region has the DNA TGCAGTGCTGACCAAGGGCCGAACACTGAAGCTTTCTTT.